This TCR beta chain appears in the sequencing data of a study of blood T cell repertoires in COVID-19. Whole-study context: COVID-19 samples collected from the United States, Italy and Spain covered acute and convalescent phases. T cells, B-cell-depleted T cells, or PBMCs provided the cDNA or gDNA that served as material.

As handled by the study authors: Cell counts per sample came from amplifying reference gene primers. Only in-frame clones appear in the TCRdb table, and some are missing; sequencing was by immunoSEQ multiplex PCR. That table furnishes V, J and clone size, whereas the DNA furnished D and trimming. Here the sample spans about 220,000 clones, around nine tenths being singletons. There are a few counts of this clone. Study members were between roughly 18 and 100 years old and lived in about two dozen US regions. The CDR3 has 20 amino acids. The V segment lost 0 bases and the J segment 5 bases; nucleotides outside the gene matches: 17. Germline CDR1 is MNHEY and CDR2 is SMNVEV (reference sequence).

The genes are TRBV27 and TRBJ1-2; 11 bases line up with TRBD1. This TCR was recovered from a woman aged 45-59 years with acute COVID-19. The specimen was PBMCs or T cells enriched from blood (not recorded which). CDR3 bases: TGTGCCAGCAGTTTATCCTCATTGGACAGGGGGCAGCGCCCCAGGTATGGCTACACCTTC. Amino acids: CASSLSSLDRGQRPRYGYTF.